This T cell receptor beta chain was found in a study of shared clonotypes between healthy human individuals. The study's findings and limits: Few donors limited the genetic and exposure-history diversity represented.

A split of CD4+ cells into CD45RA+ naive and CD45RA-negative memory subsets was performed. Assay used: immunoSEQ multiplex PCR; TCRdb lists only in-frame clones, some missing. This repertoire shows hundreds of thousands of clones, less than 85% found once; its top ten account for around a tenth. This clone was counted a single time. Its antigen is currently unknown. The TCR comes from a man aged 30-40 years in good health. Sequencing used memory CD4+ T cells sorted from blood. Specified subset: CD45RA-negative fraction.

The CDR3 protein is CAVAGVGALQETQYF. The CDR3 nucleotides are TGTGCCGTTGCGGGAGTGGGGGCACTCCAAGAGACCCAGTACTTC. The rearrangement uses TRBV28 and TRBJ2-5, with TRBD2 as a possible D gene (7 bases). Germline CDR1 MDHEN, CDR2 SYDVKM. This CDR3 spans 15 amino acids. Trimming removed 11 bases at V and 1 base at J, with 20 bases between.